The text below deals with one TCR beta chain. The CDR3 consists of 14 residues. CDR1 and CDR2 (germline): GTSNPN, SVGIG (reference sequence). V dropped 3 bases and J dropped 4; count of bases not matched to a gene: 3. The data were obtained in a study of blood T cell repertoires in COVID-19. Produced via immunoSEQ multiplex PCR; TCRdb's table is partial and in-frame only. The repertoire holds fewer than 250,000 clones, with 80% to 90% as singletons. The sequence was obtained from a man aged 50-60 years who had been exposed to COVID-19. V gene TRBV30 combines with J gene TRBJ2-2; the match to TRBD2 covers 9 bases. The specimen was PBMCs or T cells enriched from blood (not recorded which). The DNA for the CDR3 is TGTGCCTGGAGGGGACTAGCTTTCACCGGGGAGCTGTTTTTT. It translates to CAWRGLAFTGELFF.